These T cell receptor beta chains were read from a single sample in a study of identical twins. TCRdb processed the 5' RACE reads anew with MiXCR; each CDR3 protein has one entry. Here the sample spans around 1.7 million distinct CDR3 sequences, roughly a third being singletons. The specimen was cord blood. The receptors stem from a newborn girl in good health. CDR3s include the opening cysteine and the closing phenylalanine or tryptophan. Each record gives: D gene, V gene, J gene, clone size, CDR3 DNA, CDR3 protein. The D gene is left open where the match is weak. Expanded clones get a size class; other rows say once, few or many, or leave the size out.

NA,TRBV27,TRBJ2-2,NA,TGTGCCAGCAGTTTATCGTGGGACGCCGGGGAGCTGTTTTTT,CASSLSWDAGELFF
NA,TRBV12-3/TRBV12-4,TRBJ2-6,few,TGTGCCAGCAGTCCTAACACGAACTCTGGGGCCAACGTCCTGACTTTC,CASSPNTNSGANVLTF
NA,TRBV11-2,TRBJ1-2,NA,TGTGCCAGCAGCTTAGATGAGACACATGCCTTCTATAGCTACACCTTC,CASSLDETHAFYSYTF
TRBD2,TRBV14,TRBJ2-1,once,TGTGCCAGCAGCCAAGGTTTCCGGGGGGGCAAAGAGACCCAGTTCTTC,CASSQGFRGGKETQFF
NA,TRBV3-1,TRBJ1-2,few,TGTGCCAGCAGCGACGGGACAAGCTTTCCCTACACCTTC,CASSDGTSFPYTF
NA,TRBV11-2,TRBJ2-7,few,TGTGCCGGCAGCTGGACGGTGACCTACGAGCAGTACTTC,CAGSWTVTYEQYF
NA,TRBV7-9,TRBJ1-6,NA,TGTGCCAGCAGCTTAGGCGGGGGATGGGGAAAAGACTCCTATAATTCACCCCTCCACTTT,CASSLGGGWGKDSYNSPLHF
NA,TRBV6-6,TRBJ2-5,NA,TGTGCCAGCTACAAACGGGGCCTTTTCGGGGAGACCCAGTACTTC,CASYKRGLFGETQYF
TRBD1,TRBV6-1,TRBJ2-7,NA,TGTGCCAGCAGTGAGGTCGGGACAGCTTCCTACGAGCAGTACTTC,CASSEVGTASYEQYF
NA,TRBV7-9,TRBJ1-1,NA,TGTGCCAGCAGCTTAGCACCGGGCCCACGGGCTGAAGCTTTCTTT,CASSLAPGPRAEAFF
NA,TRBV6-2/TRBV6-3,TRBJ2-1,NA,TGTGCCAGCAGTTATCGAGTGGGCCCTGTGTACAATGAGCAGTTCTTC,CASSYRVGPVYNEQFF
NA,TRBV2,TRBJ2-1,NA,TGTGCCAGCAGTGAATCAAAAGGGAATGAGCAGTTCTTC,CASSESKGNEQFF
NA,TRBV5-4,TRBJ2-7,few,TGTGCCAGCAGCTTGGAGACCGCAGCCTACGAGCAGTACTTC,CASSLETAAYEQYF
NA,TRBV2,TRBJ1-1,NA,TGTGCCAGCAGTGAAGGAGTGGACACTGAAGCTTTCTTT,CASSEGVDTEAFF
NA,TRBV20-1,TRBJ1-1,NA,TGCAGTGCTCTGGGGGTCGCCAACACTGAAGCTTTCTTT,CSALGVANTEAFF
NA,TRBV30,TRBJ2-5,NA,TGTGCCTGGAGCCTCCTAGCCCAAGAGACCCAGTACTTC,CAWSLLAQETQYF
TRBD2,TRBV3-1,TRBJ2-3,NA,TGTGCCAGCAGCGGACCCCAGCGGGGGCGTACGCAGTATTTT,CASSGPQRGRTQYF
NA,TRBV3-1,TRBJ1-1,NA,TGTGCCAGCAGCCAAGACCGGCAATTCCTGAACACTGAAGCTTTCTTT,CASSQDRQFLNTEAFF
TRBD2,TRBV4-1,TRBJ2-5,NA,TGCGCCAGCAGCCCACGGATAGCGGGGCAAGAGACCCAGTACTTC,CASSPRIAGQETQYF
NA,TRBV12-5,TRBJ2-7,NA,TGTGCTAGTGGTTCTCGGGGCGACTCCTACGAGCAGTACTTC,CASGSRGDSYEQYF
TRBD2,TRBV7-9,TRBJ2-3,few,TGTGCCAGCAGCTTGGAGCGGGGACTAGCGAGGGATACGCAGTATTTT,CASSLERGLARDTQYF
TRBD1,TRBV20-1,TRBJ2-5,NA,TGCAGTGCCGAACGACAGGGGGCCCTCCCACTCCGCCAAGAGACCCAGTACTTC,CSAERQGALPLRQETQYF
TRBD2,TRBV12-3/TRBV12-4,TRBJ2-2,NA,TGTGCCAGCAGTCCCACTAGCGGCACCGGGGAGCTGTTTTTT,CASSPTSGTGELFF
TRBD1,TRBV25-1,TRBJ1-2,NA,TGTGCCAGCAGTGAATATGGACAGGGGGCGAAGGCCTACTATGGCTACACCTTC,CASSEYGQGAKAYYGYTF
TRBD1,TRBV6-2/TRBV6-3,TRBJ1-2,NA,TGTGCCAGCAGCCTCAGGGGGCGTAGTGGCTACACCTTC,CASSLRGRSGYTF
TRBD1,TRBV10-3,TRBJ2-7,few,TGTGCCATCAGGGGACAGGGGGCGCGCAGTTCCTACGAGCAGTACTTC,CAIRGQGARSSYEQYF
NA,TRBV20-1,TRBJ2-7,NA,TGCAGTGCTAGAGAGCCCGGGAGCCACGAGCAGTACTTC,CSAREPGSHEQYF
NA,TRBV12-3/TRBV12-4,TRBJ1-4,few,TGTGCCAGCAGTTTATGGGGAGGAGAAAAACCGTTTTTT,CASSLWGGEKPFF
NA,TRBV9,TRBJ2-1,few,TGTGCCAGCAGCGTAGGGCAGGCCCCCTCCTACAATGAGCAGTTCTTC,CASSVGQAPSYNEQFF
TRBD1,TRBV29-1,TRBJ2-4,NA,TGCAGCGTTGAAGTAGGACAGGGGGCGGACATTCAGTACTTC,CSVEVGQGADIQYF
TRBD2,TRBV7-9,TRBJ2-1,NA,TGTGCCAGCAGCTTAGGGTTGACTAGCCCTAGCGATGAGCAGTTCTTC,CASSLGLTSPSDEQFF
NA,TRBV15,TRBJ2-3,few,TGTGCCACCAGCAGAGTACGCAGGGGACTTTCCACAGATACGCAGTATTTT,CATSRVRRGLSTDTQYF
NA,TRBV20-1,TRBJ1-4,few,TGCAGTGCTAGCACAGGGATGGGTGAAAAACTGTTTTTT,CSASTGMGEKLFF
NA,TRBV16,TRBJ2-3,few,TGTGCCAGCACAGAAGCCGCCACAGATACGCAGTATTTT,CASTEAATDTQYF
NA,TRBV25-1,TRBJ1-1,NA,TGTGCCAGCACCCCACGGGCGAACACTGAAGCTTTCTTT,CASTPRANTEAFF
TRBD1,TRBV28,TRBJ1-3,NA,TGTGCCAGCAGTTCGACAGGGGATCTCTCTGGAAACACCATATATTTT,CASSSTGDLSGNTIYF
NA,TRBV7-8,TRBJ2-2,NA,TGTGCCAGCAGGACTGACTACCGCAGGGCCGGGGAGCTGTTTTTT,CASRTDYRRAGELFF